This T cell receptor (beta chain) was sequenced in a study of shared clonotypes between healthy human individuals (dated by TCRdb to 2020 to 2021). Background on the whole study: A few men and two women, aged 18 to 49 years, made up the cohort. Between about 0.8 and 9 billion PBMCs per donor were obtained by leukapheresis. Per donor, three plates each were used for CD4 naive and CD4 memory, two for CD8 naive, and one for CD8 memory. To increase sequencing depth and limit assay-specific biases, TCR repertoire library preparation and sequencing were carried out by different laboratories using diverse techniques. To estimate repertoire size and how much clonotype sharing occurs between individuals, the study deeply sequenced the blood TCR repertoires of several healthy adults. Paper-wide results and their limitations: Rarefaction of sorted-subset datasets indicated incomplete sequencing despite the large sequencing depth. The small number of donors limited the genetic and exposure-history diversity represented. Sharing across a handful of donors was observed for about 5% of naive CD4, 3.5% of naive CD8, 2% to 2.5% of memory CD4, and roughly 0.43% of memory CD8 clonotypes. Sampling was limited to blood, and TCR repertoires in tissue likely differ from TCR repertoires in blood. Pairwise subsampling indicated that sequencing depth was expected to affect the degree of clonotype sharing among donors. Clonotypes shared by all four sorted-subset donors showed higher generation probabilities than non-shared clonotypes. Estimated clonotype richness was generally larger for naive than for memory subsets.

From the cysteine up to the phenylalanine, the CDR3 has a length of 14 residues. Left in the record is the CDR3 DNA by itself, 42 bases read in frame from the first base. Reading the germline V gene gives CDR1 ENHRY and CDR2 SYGVKD. V is cut by 6 bases and J by 6 bases, and the space between the germline ends is 16 bases. CD8 naive samples consisted of CD45RO-negative cells that were positively selected for CCR7, yielding a CD45RA+CCR7+ population without TemRA cells. Donors were healthy HIV-negative adults with no recently reported acute infections or vaccinations. All donors were Caucasian adults living in Nashville, Tennessee, USA. After blood collection by leukapheresis, PBMCs were isolated using Ficoll-Histopaque density gradient centrifugation and then cryopreserved in the vapor phase of liquid nitrogen. Analytical flow cytometry was used to check the purity and quantity of every magnetically sorted T cell population. From each sorted fraction, genomic DNA was isolated and quantified by UV absorbance on a Nanodrop 2000c.

Using the deep immunoSEQ assay, TCR CDR3 regions were amplified from genomic DNA by multiplex PCR. Extracted genomic DNA from each cell subset was distributed evenly across all wells of several immunoSEQ 96-well plates, and each plate was treated as a replicate. For sorted subsets, roughly 200 ng of genomic DNA, equivalent to around 29,000 T cell genomes, went into each replicate PCR. The purified libraries were quantified using a Qubit 3.0 fluorometer, sized with a Bioanalyzer 2100, and then quantified again using the KAPA Library Quantification kit. A separate single-read 150-cycle Illumina NextSeq 550 flow cell was used to sequence each immunoSEQ 96-well plate. The authors processed their data as follows. Because the immunoSEQ output included only junctional sequences and no quality scores, the filtering could not be the same as the filtering used for full-length reads. Sequences were annotated with PyIR, a Python wrapper for IgBLAST v1.9, using IMGT germline references to assign V/J genes and CDR3. Reads with weak V/J assignments (E-value above 1e-6), missing CDR3, stop codons, out-of-frame junctions, or ambiguous translated residues were removed. V3J clonotypes were defined by identical inferred V gene, J gene, and CDR3 amino acid sequence. Percentage overlap between repertoires was calculated by dividing the number of shared unique clonotypes by the size of the smaller repertoire. Three approaches were used to assess repertoire richness: RTK rarefaction, the Chao1 estimator, and Recon v2.1 estimates of unobserved clonotypes. Generation probabilities for all TCRbeta clonotypes obtained by the gDNA method from a handful of donors were computed using OLGA. What TCRdb holds here is the immuneACCESS table cut down to in-frame rearrangements. Part of the clones is not present; checked against another copy, under half of the missing clones reflect an unresolved V gene, and the others are unexplained. V and J calls and clone size are copied from that table; D and trimming were computed from the DNA. A total of millions of clones appear in this sample, about 94% of them only once. The ten top clones hold 0.85% to 1.2% of the sample.

Concerning this clone itself: Its antigen is still unknown. Base quality data are lacking; no much larger clone is found one base away.

The receptor's source is a young man in good health. In this chain, TRBV10-3 is recombined with TRBJ2-3; a weak D assignment points to TRBD2 (5 bases agree). The sequenced sample was naive CD8+ T cells sorted from blood. The cell subset or site label, read with the paper, signifies: CD45RA+CCR7+. The CDR3 here reads CAIRLADGYDTQYF. The DNA sequence is as follows: TGTGCCATCAGGCTAGCAGATGGATATGATACGCAGTATTTT.